This T cell receptor (beta chain) was documented in a study of Ad26.COV2.S vaccination and SARS-CoV-2 variants. Study observations and caveats: Total T cell responses, in the TCR breadth and depth analyses, may have been underestimated. The authors reported substantial breadth in spike-specific CD8+ and CD4+ T cell responses after vaccination.

This clone was recorded once. Its target is not known. Profiled with immunoSEQ multiplex PCR; TCRdb holds only in-frame clones, not every one. The top ten hold about 10% of the sample, which has over 200,000 clones, roughly 90% seen once. The V gene's germline CDR1 is LGHNA and CDR2 YSLEER. This CDR3 has 16 amino acids. The V gene lost 0 bases and the J gene lost 0 bases, with 11 bases spanning the gap. The sample's treatment: 15 to 20 received Ad26.COV2.S at low or high dose, single or two shots; about 5 received placebo; per-sample allocation not given. Collection of the samples took place on day 63 after the first injection of vaccine or placebo. It was Wuhan-strain SARS-CoV-2 spike that the Ad26 vaccine vector expressed.

The sequencing used peripheral blood, collected in a trial of Ad26.COV2.S vaccine versus placebo. The chain joins TRBV4-3 to TRBJ1-2, with D unclear. The source is a person aged 18 to 59 who received the Ad26.COV2.S COVID-19 vaccine or a placebo. The CDR3 loop reads CASSQDPANSNYGYTF. CDR3 DNA: TGCGCCAGCAGCCAAGATCCGGCAAACTCTAACTATGGCTACACCTTC.